Listed here are 22 T cell receptor beta chains from one sample, sequenced in a study of blood T cell repertoires in COVID-19 (dated by TCRdb to the early 2020s). Library generation was performed with the immunoSEQ multiplex PCR assay. This is the immuneACCESS table as TCRdb keeps it, with only in-frame sequences that have V and J called. A part of the clones is gone; compared with another copy, unresolved V genes explain less than half, and the rest is unexplained. The sample profile shows roughly 100,000 clones; roughly 82% of them were found once. Of the sample, roughly 4.4% is held by the ten largest clones. Material for sequencing was peripheral blood. The receptor set was obtained from a human donor in a cohort sampled during active COVID-19.

The gene calls are TRBV7-2 and TRBJ1-2, with 9 positions matching TRBD1. The CDR3 covers 14 residues. CDR1 and CDR2 from the germline V gene are SGHTA and FQGNSA. After removal of 4 bases from V and 4 bases from J, the junction contained 4 bases not matched to a gene. CDR3 loop: CASSSAGQGYGYTF. DNA for the CDR3: TGTGCCAGCAGCTCCGCGGGACAGGGCTATGGCTACACCTTC.

This chain uses TRBV27 with TRBJ2-3, with D tentatively TRBD2 (6 bases). V lost 0 bases and J 0 bases, leaving 13 bases between the germline ends. Per germline, CDR1 MNHEY and CDR2 SMNVEV (reference sequence). The length of the CDR3 is 17 residues. For the CDR3, the DNA is TGTGCCAGCAGTTTATCCTTTACGGGGACTAGCACAGATACGCAGTATTTT. As protein: CASSLSFTGTSTDTQYF.

This clone was seen more than once but under ten times. The V and J genes are TRBV3-1 (or the pseudogene TRBV3-2) and TRBJ2-4; 7 bases are a match to TRBD1. Germline V lookup: CDR1 LGHDT, CDR2 YNNKEL (reference sequence). The CDR3 is 17 residues long. Trimming took 2 bases from V and 4 from J; bases not matched to a gene: 11. The CDR3 DNA is TGTGCCAGCAGCCAAAACCCTGTGTGGGGACAGAAAAACATTCAGTACTTC. Its protein is CASSQNPVWGQKNIQYF.

This chain connects TRBV19 to TRBJ2-5; D is uncertain. Germline values: CDR1 LNHDA, CDR2 SQIVND (reference sequence). V gave up 1 base and J gave up 1 base, with 4 bases separating them. The CDR3 is 13 amino acids. The CDR3 DNA follows: TGTGCCAGTAGTATAGGTCTCCAAGAGACCCAGTACTTC. This sequence encodes CASSIGLQETQYF.

CDR3 sequence: CASSLSPRELFF. DNA of the CDR3: TGTGCCAGCAGTCTCTCTCCCCGGGAGCTGTTTTTT. The chain is built from TRBV6-6 and TRBJ2-2; D ambiguous. Germline V CDR1 and CDR2: MNHNY, SVGAGI (reference sequence). V lost 5 bases and J lost 9, with 10 bases in between. The CDR3 consists of 12 residues.

The chain links TRBV7-8 to TRBJ2-3; 8 bases line up with TRBD2. Germline lookup yields CDR1 SGHVS and CDR2 FQNEAQ. The CDR3 extends over 14 amino acids. The trim removed 5 bases at V and 6 bases at J, leaving 7 bases unmatched. The CDR3 DNA reads TGTGCCAGCAGCGCCTATAGCGGGACTGATACGCAGTATTTT. This gives the protein CASSAYSGTDTQYF.

This sequence joins TRBV15 and TRBJ1-1, with D maybe TRBD1 (5 bases). CDR1 and CDR2 (germline): LNHNV, YYDKDF (reference sequence). The CDR3 covers 15 residues. Trimming stripped 0 bases from V and 7 bases from J, with 15 bases between. CDR3 loop: CATSRDLVAGGEAFF. In DNA form, the CDR3 reads TGTGCCACCAGCAGAGATCTGGTAGCGGGGGGTGAAGCTTTCTTT.

The chain joins TRBV7-3 to TRBJ2-2, with D possibly being TRBD1 (6 bases). The ends were cut back, 5 bases at V and 6 bases at J, with 7 bases in the middle. The CDR3 contains 12 residues. CDR1 and CDR2 (germline): SGHTA, FQGTGA. Here the CDR3 DNA reads TGTGCCAGCAGCCCAGGGGCCGGGGAGCTGTTTTTT. It codes for CASSPGAGELFF.

The chain combines TRBV7-8 with TRBJ2-1, with a weak D call TRBD1 (5 bases). V dropped 5 bases and J dropped 10 bases, with 18 bases sitting between them. Germline CDR1 is SGHVS and CDR2 is FQNEAQ. The CDR3 length is 14 residues. The CDR3 nucleotides read TGTGCCAGCAGCCAACACGAAAGGGGTTGGGAGCAGTTCTTC. Its protein product is CASSQHERGWEQFF.

This clone turned up a few times. V and J are TRBV19 and TRBJ2-7, with D possibly being TRBD2 (5 bases). The CDR3 is 12 residues long. V was pared by 2 bases and J by 9 bases, with 11 bases between. The germline V gene has CDR1 LNHDA and CDR2 SQIVND (reference sequence). CDR3 in amino acids: CASSIREGTQYF. The DNA of the CDR3 is TGTGCCAGTAGTATACGTGAGGGAACGCAGTACTTC.

V is TRBV25-1 and J is TRBJ2-1; no reliable D call. CDR3 length: 13 residues. Trimming pared 6 bases from V and 3 bases from J, leaving 9 bases between. Germline values: CDR1 MGHDK, CDR2 SYGVNS. The CDR3 loop reads CASRQVNYNEQFF. The CDR3 DNA is TGTGCCAGCAGGCAGGTCAACTACAATGAGCAGTTCTTC.

The rearrangement joins TRBV27 to TRBJ2-7, with D maybe TRBD2 (5 bases). V was shortened by 5 bases and J by 3 bases, with 11 bases between the two germline ends. The length of the CDR3 is 13 residues. Germline loops: CDR1 MNHEY, CDR2 SMNVEV (reference sequence). CDR3 residues: CASSHGLGYEQYF. CDR3 sequence (DNA): TGTGCCAGCAGTCACGGACTGGGCTACGAGCAGTACTTC.

The V and J genes are TRBV7-8 and TRBJ1-2; possibly TRBD1 for D (6 bases). This CDR3 comprises 14 residues. Trimming cost V 1 base and J 8 bases, with 14 bases left between them. CDR1 and CDR2 from the germline V gene are SGHVS and FQNEAQ. The CDR3 DNA follows: TGTGCCAGCAGCTTAGGTTTGGACAGTACGGGCTACACCTTC. Translation: CASSLGLDSTGYTF.

J is TRBJ2-1 and V is TRBV5-1; no firm D call. The CDR3 is 14 residues long. V lost 6 bases, J lost 0 bases, and 10 bases lay in between. Germline CDR1 SGHRS, CDR2 YFSETQ. CDR3 residues: CASTPKSSYNEQFF. DNA for the CDR3: TGCGCCAGCACCCCCAAGAGCTCCTACAATGAGCAGTTCTTC.

The chain links TRBV3-1 (or the pseudogene TRBV3-2) to TRBJ1-3, with D tentatively TRBD1 (5 bases). The CDR3 is made up of 16 amino acids. Germline V gene data show CDR1 as LGHDT and CDR2 as YNNKEL (reference sequence). V gave up 4 bases and J gave up 0 bases, with 13 bases separating them. The CDR3 protein is CASSPQGGLSGNTIYF. The CDR3 nucleotides read TGTGCCAGCAGCCCCCAGGGAGGCCTCTCTGGAAACACCATATATTTT.

The chain is built from TRBV6-2 or TRBV6-3 and TRBJ2-1; possible D gene TRBD1, 5 bases. The V end was cut by 8 bases, the J end by 0 bases, with 14 bases between. Germline values: CDR1 MNHEY, CDR2 SVGEGT. This CDR3 has 15 residues. The CDR3 reads CASGSRESSYNEQFF. The CDR3 DNA sequence: TGTGCCAGCGGTTCCAGGGAAAGCTCCTACAATGAGCAGTTCTTC.

V gene TRBV5-1 combines with J gene TRBJ1-2, with D possibly being TRBD1 (6 bases). The CDR3 has 15 amino acids. Germline CDR1 SGHRS, CDR2 YFSETQ. Between the trimmed V and J ends, which lost 3 bases and 7 bases, there was a span of 19 bases. In nucleotides, the CDR3 is TGCGCCAGCAGCTGGACACAGGGTCTAAGTGGTGGCTACACCTTC. This codes for CASSWTQGLSGGYTF.

The CDR3 DNA sequence: TGTGCCAGCAGCTCCCAGATGAACACTGAAGCTTTCTTT. It specifies CASSSQMNTEAFF. This chain joins TRBV11-3 and TRBJ1-1; D uncertain. Germline CDR1 and CDR2: SGHNT and YENEEA. The CDR3 loop spans 13 amino acids. V was shortened by 4 bases and J by 0 bases, with 6 bases between the two germline ends.

The V and J genes are TRBV7-8 and TRBJ1-2, with 7 bases that match TRBD1. CDR3 length: 14 residues. The V segment lost 4 bases and the J segment 3 bases; nucleotides outside the gene matches: 5. Germline V gene sequence: CDR1 SGHVS, CDR2 FQNEAQ. CDR3 DNA sequence: TGTGCCAGCAGCTCCCGGGACAGCCACTATGGCTACACCTTC. It translates to CASSSRDSHYGYTF.

The chain combines TRBV5-1 with TRBJ2-5; possible D gene TRBD2, 5 bases. Deletions cut 0 bases from V and 1 base from J, with 10 bases between. This CDR3 contains 15 residues. Per germline, CDR1 SGHRS and CDR2 YFSETQ. Written as DNA, the CDR3 is TGCGCCAGCAGCTTGGCCCCCGGGGTCCAAGAGACCCAGTACTTC. It translates to CASSLAPGVQETQYF.

This clone was recorded many times. V and J are TRBV11-2 and TRBJ2-7; 9 bases fit TRBD1. The CDR3 consists of 16 residues. Germline CDR1 reads SGHAT; CDR2 reads FQNNGV. V gave up 5 bases and J gave up 6 bases; unmatched junction bases: 14. The DNA for the CDR3 is TGTGCCAGCAGCCGCATAGTCCACAGGGGGCGCTTCGAGCAGTACTTC. Its protein product is CASSRIVHRGRFEQYF.

The gene calls are TRBV7-2 and TRBJ2-3; the D is unclear. The germline V and J ends were trimmed by 4 bases and 2 bases, with 7 bases remaining between them. The V gene's germline CDR1 is SGHTA and CDR2 FQGNSA. This CDR3 region has 13 residues. DNA of the CDR3: TGTGCCAGCAGCTACAGAGACACAGATACGCAGTATTTT. It specifies CASSYRDTDTQYF. Complete variable domain (other parts from reference TRBV7-2 and TRBJ2-3): GAGVSQSPSNKVTEKGKDVELRCDPISGHTALYWYRQSLGQGLEFLIYFQGNSAPDKSGLPSDRFSAERTGGSVSTLTIQRTQQEDSAVYLCASSYRDTDTQYFGPGTRLTVL.